The text below deals with one T cell receptor beta chain. Antigen unknown. This entry comes from a study of T cell responses to AZD1222 COVID-19 vaccine. Study conclusions and caveats: Dominant at 160-218 and 743-854, vaccine-associated CD4 TCRs also spanned spike. White British ancestry dominated among donors, who included more females, and clonal diversity was possibly underestimated. Baseline seropositives among AZD1222 recipients totaled only five to seven. After the peak T cell response, and only then, were repertoires sampled.

The table came from immunoSEQ multiplex PCR; TCRdb's copy has only in-frame clones and leaves some out. The sample holds 150,000 to 180,000 clones, 90% seen once. The TCR originated in an adult in good health. The sample here was peripheral blood, taken on day 0 of AZD1222 vaccination.

CDR3 bases: TGTGCCAGCAGCCCGACGGGGACCTACAATGAGCAGTTCTTC. This gives the protein CASSPTGTYNEQFF. The chain joins TRBV7-3 to TRBJ2-1; D is possibly TRBD2 (5 bases). The germline gives CDR1 SGHTA, CDR2 FQGTGA. V lost 5 bases, J lost 2 bases, and 10 bases lay in between. CDR3 size: 14 residues.